The rows below give T cell receptor beta chains drawn from one sample of a study of blood T cell repertoires in COVID-19. TCRdb's copy holds only in-frame clones and misses some; the assay was immunoSEQ multiplex PCR. Counted here are 150,000 to 200,000 clones, around 87% occurring once; the ten biggest clones make up about 2.5%. Sequencing was carried out using peripheral blood. Every receptor here comes from a man between 35 and 55 years old with active or convalescent COVID-19. Both conserved end residues are part of each CDR3. The D gene is left open where the match is weak. Part of the rows lack a size; the others show once, few, many or a class for expanded clones.

.	TRBV6-5	.	TRBJ2-7	TGTGCCAGCAGTTACTCGATAGGGGGAGCCGACGAGCAGTACTTC	CASSYSIGGADEQYF
.	TRBV7-9	.	TRBJ1-2	TGTGCCAGCAGCTTAGTGGAGTTACGCGGCTACACCTTC	CASSLVELRGYTF
TRBD1	TRBV12-3/TRBV12-4	.	TRBJ1-5	TGTGCCAGCAGTCCACAGGGGAATCAGCCCCAGCATTTT	CASSPQGNQPQHF
.	TRBV11-3	.	TRBJ2-7	TGTGCCAGCAGCACACCCTACGAGCAGTACTTC	CASSTPYEQYF
.	TRBV6-2/TRBV6-3	.	TRBJ1-5	TGTGCCAGCAGTTACTCGAGGGTTCAGCCCCAGCATTTT	CASSYSRVQPQHF
TRBD1	TRBV9	once	TRBJ2-7	TGTGCCAGCAGCACGGGACAGGCGCTCTACGAGCAGTACTTC	CASSTGQALYEQYF
.	TRBV6-5	.	TRBJ1-2	TGTGCCAGCAGTTACTCAGGGCAGGGTCAGGGCTACACCTTC	CASSYSGQGQGYTF
.	TRBV9	.	TRBJ1-1	TGTGCCAGCAGCGCCGGGAGGAACACTGAAGCTTTCTTT	CASSAGRNTEAFF
.	TRBV12-3/TRBV12-4	.	TRBJ1-5	TGTGCCAGCACCTCTTCTTATCAGCCCCAGCATTTT	CASTSSYQPQHF
.	TRBV7-2	.	TRBJ1-2	TGTGCCAGCAGCTTCGGGGTGATTGGAGGCTACACCTTC	CASSFGVIGGYTF
TRBD1	TRBV27	.	TRBJ1-5	TGTGCCAGCAGTTTAACAGGGGAAGGAGGTCAGCCCCAGCATTTT	CASSLTGEGGQPQHF
.	TRBV5-1	.	TRBJ2-1	TGCGCCAGCAGCAATGAAGGCGGGGACTACAATGAGCAGTTCTTC	CASSNEGGDYNEQFF
TRBD1	TRBV15	.	TRBJ2-5	TGTGCCACCAGCAGCCACGACAGGGGGCAGGAGACCCAGTACTTC	CATSSHDRGQETQYF
.	TRBV11-2	.	TRBJ2-7	TGTGCCAGCAGCTTATGGGAGAGCTCCTACGAGCAGTACTTC	CASSLWESSYEQYF
TRBD1	TRBV19	few	TRBJ1-5	TGTGCCACAGGGGGCGGCAATCAGCCCCAGCATTTT	CATGGGNQPQHF
.	TRBV5-1	.	TRBJ2-7	TGCGCCAGCAGCTTGGTTCAGGGCGCTACCTACGAGCAGTACTTC	CASSLVQGATYEQYF
.	TRBV10-3	.	TRBJ1-6	TGTGCCATCCGCCGGGACACCAATTCACCCCTCCACTTT	CAIRRDTNSPLHF
.	TRBV20-1	.	TRBJ2-3	TGCAGTGCTAGTACGGAGAACACAGATACGCAGTATTTT	CSASTENTDTQYF
.	TRBV28	few	TRBJ1-2	TGTGCCAGCAGTTTATTGTTTAATGGCTACACCTTC	CASSLLFNGYTF
.	TRBV7-3	.	TRBJ1-5	TGTGCCAGCAGCTTAACGGCGGGACAGCCCCAGCATTTT	CASSLTAGQPQHF
TRBD2	TRBV3-1/TRBV3-2	.	TRBJ2-1	TGTGCCAGCAGCCCCCAGGGAGGGAATGAGCAGTTCTTC	CASSPQGGNEQFF
.	TRBV27	.	TRBJ1-2	TGTGCCAGCGGCCGACAGGTTGACTATGGCTACACCTTC	CASGRQVDYGYTF
TRBD1	TRBV23-1	.	TRBJ2-3	TGCGCCAGCAGTCAATCGCCCGGGACAGGGAAGATCCAATTCCCAGATACGCAGTATTTT	CASSQSPGTGKIQFPDTQYF
.	TRBV29-1	.	TRBJ2-1	TGCAGCGGTGGTGCTTTCCCCATTCGGGAGCAGTTCTTC	CSGGAFPIREQFF
TRBD1	TRBV5-1	.	TRBJ1-1	TGCGCCAGCAGCTACGAGACAGGGATCGTCGCTGAAGCTTTCTTT	CASSYETGIVAEAFF
TRBD2	TRBV28	.	TRBJ2-3	TGTGCCAGCAGTGAGATACTAGCGGGGGGCCAGGATACGCAGTATTTT	CASSEILAGGQDTQYF
.	TRBV30	few	TRBJ1-2	TGTGCCTGGACCCCAACGGGGAACTATGGCTACACCTTC	CAWTPTGNYGYTF
.	TRBV6-4	few	TRBJ1-1	TGTGCCAGCAGGGAGTCAGGGCCCGCCGACACTGAAGCTTTCTTT	CASRESGPADTEAFF
.	TRBV11-2	.	TRBJ1-1	TGTGCCGGGTCTCAGGGTCCGGCCACTGAAGCTTTCTTT	CAGSQGPATEAFF
.	TRBV2	.	TRBJ1-5	TGTGCCAGCAGTACACAGGGAAATAGCAATCAGCCCCAGCATTTT	CASSTQGNSNQPQHF
TRBD1	TRBV12-3/TRBV12-4	once	TRBJ1-1	TGTGCCAGCAGTCCTGGGACAGGGGCAGCTTTCTTT	CASSPGTGAAFF
.	TRBV7-9	.	TRBJ2-7	TGTGCCAGCAGCCCCTCGGCAGGGGAGACCTATGAGTTTTACGAGCAGTACTTC	CASSPSAGETYEFYEQYF
.	TRBV6-5	.	TRBJ1-1	TGTGCCAGCGGCAGTTTGAACACTGAAGCTTTCTTT	CASGSLNTEAFF
.	TRBV3-1/TRBV3-2	few	TRBJ2-5	TGTGCCAGCAGCCAAATGTCAGGAGAGACCCAGTACTTC	CASSQMSGETQYF
TRBD1	TRBV19	.	TRBJ2-1	TGTGCCAGTAGTGGTTGGGCAGGGGGCTTCAATAATGAGCAGTTCTTC	CASSGWAGGFNNEQFF
.	TRBV6-1	.	TRBJ2-7	TGTGCCAGCAGTGATATAGGGGTCGAGCAGTACTTC	CASSDIGVEQYF
.	TRBV20-1	.	TRBJ2-7	TGCAGTGCTACCAAAATCTACGAGCAGTACTTC	CSATKIYEQYF